These T cell receptor beta chains were read from a single sample in a study of blood T cell repertoires in COVID-19. The repertoire was sequenced with immunoSEQ multiplex PCR; TCRdb's copy has only in-frame clones and lacks some. The table lists some 140,000 clones, approximately 84% of them singletons. Sample: PBMCs or T cells enriched from blood (not recorded which). The receptors shown here come from a man between 35 and 55 years old with acute COVID-19. Each CDR3 is given with its conserved first and last residue. The D gene is left open where the match is weak. Size tells how often a clone was seen (once, few, many) or the class of an expanded clone, and some rows leave it out.

TRBD1,TRBJ2-1,TRBV28,.,15,TGTGCCAGCAGTGGACAGGGGACCCCCTACAATGAGCAGTTCTTC,CASSGQGTPYNEQFF
.,TRBJ2-7,TRBV4-1,.,16,TGCGCCAGCAGCCAAGCACCCAGGGGACCCTCCTACGAGCAGTACTTC,CASSQAPRGPSYEQYF
TRBD1,TRBJ2-7,TRBV19,.,15,TGTGCCAGTAGTATGCCGGGACAGGGGATCTACGAGCAGTACTTC,CASSMPGQGIYEQYF
TRBD1,TRBJ2-7,TRBV7-2,.,15,TGTGCCAGCAGCTTAGACGGCGACAGGGGGCGAGAGCAGTACTTC,CASSLDGDRGREQYF
TRBD2,TRBJ2-3,TRBV27,.,18,TGTGCCAGCAGTTCCCCGGGACTAGCGGGGGGGCGCACAGATACGCAGTATTTT,CASSSPGLAGGRTDTQYF
TRBD1,TRBJ2-5,TRBV4-1,.,17,TGCGCCAGCAGCCTCCGGACAGGGTATAACGGTGGAGAGACCCAGTACTTC,CASSLRTGYNGGETQYF
.,TRBJ1-3,TRBV9,.,12,TGTGCCAGCGGGCATCCTGGAAACACCATATATTTT,CASGHPGNTIYF
TRBD1,TRBJ2-2,TRBV9,.,14,TGTGCCAGCAGCGTAGGACAGGGGAGCGGGGAGCTGTTTTTT,CASSVGQGSGELFF
.,TRBJ1-6,TRBV27,.,15,TGTGCCAGCAGTTTGCAGGGTACCTATAATTCACCCCTCCACTTT,CASSLQGTYNSPLHF
.,TRBJ1-2,TRBV4-3,.,14,TGCGCCAGCAGCCAAGATAGAGGGAACTATGGCTACACCTTC,CASSQDRGNYGYTF
TRBD2,TRBJ2-5,TRBV9,.,15,TGTGCCAGCAGCCGTAGTGTAGCGGGGGGGGAGACCCAGTACTTC,CASSRSVAGGETQYF
TRBD1,TRBJ2-3,TRBV5-1,few,16,TGCGCCAGCAGCTTGGAAATAAAGGGGGCGGGAGATACGCAGTATTTT,CASSLEIKGAGDTQYF
.,TRBJ2-3,TRBV11-2,.,16,TGTGCCAGCAGCTCGCAACCGCCGGGGTTCACAGATACGCAGTATTTT,CASSSQPPGFTDTQYF
TRBD1,TRBJ1-4,TRBV5-1,few,15,TGCGCCAGCAGCTTGCAGGGGGCCTTTAATGAAAAACTGTTTTTT,CASSLQGAFNEKLFF
TRBD1,TRBJ1-3,TRBV19,.,12,TGTGCCAGTGAAGGGGGCGGAAACACCATATATTTT,CASEGGGNTIYF
TRBD2,TRBJ2-1,TRBV5-4,.,14,TGTGCCAGCAGCGCTAGCGGGGTGTACAATGAGCAGTTCTTC,CASSASGVYNEQFF
.,TRBJ1-2,TRBV7-9,.,14,TGTGCCAGCAGCTTTGGCCGGGGTGGCTATGGCTACACCTTC,CASSFGRGGYGYTF
.,TRBJ2-4,TRBV11-2,.,15,TGTGCCAGCAGCTTACAGGGGTCGGCCAAAAACATTCAGTACTTC,CASSLQGSAKNIQYF
.,TRBJ1-1,TRBV23-1,.,15,TGCGCCAGCAGTGAATGGGAGAACAGCCCGTCGGAAGCTTTCTTT,CASSEWENSPSEAFF
.,TRBJ1-2,TRBV5-4,.,13,TGTGCCAGCAGCCCGGACTTGGACTATGGCTACACCTTC,CASSPDLDYGYTF
.,TRBJ1-5,TRBV19,.,15,TGTGCCAGTAGTATCAAGCGGGGAAGCAATCAGCCCCAGCATTTT,CASSIKRGSNQPQHF
.,TRBJ2-7,TRBV5-4,once,13,TGTGCCAGCAGCTTTTTAAGCGGGTACGAGCAGTACTTC,CASSFLSGYEQYF
.,TRBJ1-3,TRBV28,.,15,TGTGCCAGCAGTCCCGGACAGCTCTCTGGAAACACCATATATTTT,CASSPGQLSGNTIYF
TRBD2,TRBJ2-2,TRBV3-1/TRBV3-2,.,15,TGTGCCAGCAGGGAACTAGCGCGAAACACCGGGGAGCTGTTTTTT,CASRELARNTGELFF
.,TRBJ1-6,TRBV13,.,15,TGTGCCAGCAGCTCCTCGGGGGTGAATAATTCACCCCTCCACTTT,CASSSSGVNNSPLHF
TRBD1,TRBJ2-7,TRBV2,.,15,TGTGCCAGCAGCTATGGACAGGGGGAACGCTACGAGCAGTACTTC,CASSYGQGERYEQYF
.,TRBJ2-7,TRBV30,.,13,TGTGCCTGGAATGGCCGACCAAGGGGCGAGCAGTACTTC,CAWNGRPRGEQYF
TRBD1,TRBJ1-1,TRBV19,once,16,TGTGCCAGTAGTGTCCGGACAGGGTGGGGGGACACTGAAGCTTTCTTT,CASSVRTGWGDTEAFF
.,TRBJ1-1,TRBV7-2,.,13,TGTGCCAGCAGCTTAGGGGGGGTAGGTGAAGCTTTCTTT,CASSLGGVGEAFF
.,TRBJ1-2,TRBV7-9,.,15,TGTGCCAGCAGTTTCGGGGCGGGACCTCTAAATGGCTACACCTTC,CASSFGAGPLNGYTF
TRBD2,TRBJ2-7,TRBV5-1,.,14,TGCGCCAGCAGCTTAGAGACTAGCGGCTACGAGCAGTACTTC,CASSLETSGYEQYF
TRBD2,TRBJ2-1,TRBV5-1,.,15,TGCGCCAGCAGCTCCCTCGGCGGGGGGATAAATGAGCAGTTCTTC,CASSSLGGGINEQFF
.,TRBJ1-3,TRBV19,.,14,TGTGCCAGTAGTAAAGGGGTTTCTGGAAACACCATATATTTT,CASSKGVSGNTIYF
TRBD1,TRBJ2-1,TRBV7-9,.,16,TGTGCCAGCAGCCCTCGGACAGGAAGTTCCTACAATGAGCAGTTCTTC,CASSPRTGSSYNEQFF
.,TRBJ2-3,TRBV10-1,.,15,TGCGCCAGCTTGATTGGGGGGGGCTGCACAGATACGCAGTATTTT,CASLIGGGCTDTQYF
TRBD2,TRBJ2-7,TRBV5-1,.,16,TGCGCCAGCAGCCAATCCCTAGCGGGAGAGACCTACGAGCAGTACTTC,CASSQSLAGETYEQYF
.,TRBJ2-4,TRBV9,.,13,TGTGCCAGCAGCCTAGCACCGGAGGGCATTCAGTACTTC,CASSLAPEGIQYF
TRBD1,TRBJ1-4,TRBV11-2,.,15,TGTGCCAGCAGAAATCGGGACAGGGTTGATGAAAAACTGTTTTTT,CASRNRDRVDEKLFF
TRBD2,TRBJ2-1,TRBV7-8,.,16,TGTGCCAGCAGCCCGGCGGGACTAGCGGGAGGACGGAAGCAGTTCTTC,CASSPAGLAGGRKQFF
.,TRBJ2-1,TRBV5-4,.,15,TGTGCCAGCAGCCCGGCGGAGATCCGGTACAATGAGCAGTTCTTC,CASSPAEIRYNEQFF
TRBD1,TRBJ1-1,TRBV19,.,18,TGTGCCAGTAGTATAGAACGATTTGGACAGGCCTCATCGTCTGAAGCTTTCTTT,CASSIERFGQASSSEAFF
.,TRBJ1-6,TRBV5-4,few,17,TGTGCCAGCAGCTTGGACTATGCAGGGGCGGGTAATTCACCCCTCCACTTT,CASSLDYAGAGNSPLHF
TRBD2,TRBJ2-2,TRBV2,few,17,TGTGCCAGCAGTCCAAGGACTAGCGGGAGAATCACCGGGGAGCTGTTTTTT,CASSPRTSGRITGELFF